Listed below are T cell receptor beta chains from one sample, sequenced in a study of CD8+ T cells in alopecia areata. Generated by immunoSEQ multiplex PCR, the TCRdb table keeps only in-frame clones and is missing some. This sample carries roughly 97,000 clones, approximately 42% of them seen once, and the ten largest clones take approximately 1.2%. What was sequenced was CD4+ T cells sorted from blood. The receptors here all came from a human donor with alopecia areata. CDR3s include the opening cysteine and the closing phenylalanine or tryptophan. The D gene is left open where the match is weak. Not every row has a clone size; where given, it reads once, few, many or a size class.

j_gene: TRBJ2-1; v_gene: TRBV4-2; abundance: -; d_gene: -; CDR3aa: CASSQVGTALWNEQFF; CDR3nt: TGTGCCAGCAGCCAAGTGGGGACCGCTCTATGGAATGAGCAGTTCTTC
j_gene: TRBJ1-2; v_gene: TRBV2; abundance: -; d_gene: -; CDR3aa: CASSFGRINYGYTF; CDR3nt: TGTGCCAGCTCCTTCGGCCGAATTAACTATGGCTACACCTTC
j_gene: TRBJ1-1; v_gene: TRBV30; abundance: -; d_gene: -; CDR3aa: CAWMNDGLEAFF; CDR3nt: TGTGCCTGGATGAACGATGGTCTTGAAGCTTTCTTT
j_gene: TRBJ2-3; v_gene: TRBV7-2; abundance: few; d_gene: -; CDR3aa: CASSLVGTVSTDTQYF; CDR3nt: TGTGCCAGCAGCTTAGTTGGCACCGTTAGCACAGATACGCAGTATTTT
j_gene: TRBJ2-1; v_gene: TRBV28; abundance: many; d_gene: TRBD1; CDR3aa: CASRTGVYNEQFF; CDR3nt: TGTGCGAGCAGGACAGGGGTCTACAATGAGCAGTTCTTC
j_gene: TRBJ2-3; v_gene: TRBV2; abundance: few; d_gene: -; CDR3aa: CASSEALTGNQQYF; CDR3nt: TGTGCCAGCAGTGAAGCGCTTACGGGGAATCAGCAGTATTTT
j_gene: TRBJ2-3; v_gene: TRBV11-2; abundance: few; d_gene: -; CDR3aa: CASSVTDTQYF; CDR3nt: TGTGCCAGCAGCGTCACAGATACGCAGTATTTT
j_gene: TRBJ2-3; v_gene: TRBV6-5; abundance: -; d_gene: -; CDR3aa: CASTDYRSTDTQYF; CDR3nt: TGTGCCAGCACCGACTACCGTTCAACAGATACGCAGTATTTT
j_gene: TRBJ2-7; v_gene: TRBV23-1; abundance: -; d_gene: -; CDR3aa: CASPRRGGEQYF; CDR3nt: TGCGCCAGCCCCCGCCGAGGGGGCGAGCAGTACTTC
j_gene: TRBJ1-4; v_gene: TRBV29-1; abundance: -; d_gene: -; CDR3aa: CSVEVLDEKLFF; CDR3nt: TGCAGCGTTGAAGTTCTCGATGAAAAACTGTTTTTT
j_gene: TRBJ1-5; v_gene: TRBV2; abundance: -; d_gene: -; CDR3aa: CASKGSNQPQHF; CDR3nt: TGTGCCAGCAAGGGAAGCAATCAGCCCCAGCATTTT
j_gene: TRBJ2-7; v_gene: TRBV6-5; abundance: -; d_gene: TRBD1; CDR3aa: CASMEGQGAYEQYF; CDR3nt: TGTGCCAGCATGGAAGGGCAGGGGGCCTACGAGCAGTACTTC
j_gene: TRBJ2-3; v_gene: TRBV19; abundance: few; d_gene: -; CDR3aa: CASSIDSGTDTQYF; CDR3nt: TGTGCCAGTAGTATAGATAGCGGCACAGATACGCAGTATTTT
j_gene: TRBJ1-6; v_gene: TRBV10-2; abundance: few; d_gene: TRBD1; CDR3aa: CASRAGQGGSPLHF; CDR3nt: TGCGCCAGCAGGGCCGGACAGGGAGGCTCACCCCTCCACTTT
j_gene: TRBJ1-4; v_gene: TRBV30; abundance: -; d_gene: -; CDR3aa: CAWSDFGEKLFF; CDR3nt: TGTGCCTGGAGTGACTTCGGAGAAAAACTGTTTTTT
j_gene: TRBJ2-5; v_gene: TRBV11-2; abundance: -; d_gene: TRBD2; CDR3aa: CASSLEPRTSGGETQYF; CDR3nt: TGTGCCAGCAGCTTAGAACCGAGGACTAGCGGGGGTGAGACCCAGTACTTC
j_gene: TRBJ1-6; v_gene: TRBV5-6; abundance: -; d_gene: -; CDR3aa: CASSFGIGSPLHF; CDR3nt: TGTGCCAGCAGCTTTGGGATTGGATCACCCCTCCACTTT
j_gene: TRBJ2-3; v_gene: TRBV7-6; abundance: -; d_gene: TRBD1; CDR3aa: CASSLGGTGSADTQYF; CDR3nt: TGTGCCAGCAGCTTAGGAGGGACAGGGAGCGCAGATACGCAGTATTTT
j_gene: TRBJ2-7; v_gene: TRBV18; abundance: -; d_gene: -; CDR3aa: CASSPQGGTAYEQYF; CDR3nt: TGTGCCAGCTCACCACAAGGAGGGACAGCCTACGAGCAGTACTTC
j_gene: TRBJ2-5; v_gene: TRBV30; abundance: -; d_gene: -; CDR3aa: CAWSKTGIAETQYF; CDR3nt: TGTGCCTGGAGCAAAACAGGGATAGCAGAGACCCAGTACTTC
j_gene: TRBJ1-5; v_gene: TRBV16; abundance: -; d_gene: -; CDR3aa: CASSPQYNQPQHF; CDR3nt: TGTGCCAGCAGCCCCCAGTACAATCAGCCCCAGCATTTT
j_gene: TRBJ2-3; v_gene: TRBV7-2; abundance: many; d_gene: -; CDR3aa: CASSFARGTDTQYF; CDR3nt: TGTGCCAGCAGCTTTGCCAGGGGCACAGATACGCAGTATTTT
j_gene: TRBJ1-5; v_gene: TRBV30; abundance: -; d_gene: -; CDR3aa: CAWSEDLSEQPQHF; CDR3nt: TGTGCCTGGAGCGAGGACTTGTCTGAGCAGCCCCAGCATTTT
j_gene: TRBJ2-1; v_gene: TRBV28; abundance: -; d_gene: -; CDR3aa: CASSLVSPLEQFF; CDR3nt: TGTGCCAGCAGTTTAGTCAGTCCTTTGGAGCAGTTCTTC
j_gene: TRBJ2-5; v_gene: TRBV25-1; abundance: -; d_gene: -; CDR3aa: CASSDHSGTSQETQYF; CDR3nt: TGTGCCAGCAGTGACCACAGTGGAACTTCCCAAGAGACCCAGTACTTC
j_gene: TRBJ2-1; v_gene: TRBV18; abundance: few; d_gene: -; CDR3aa: CASSDYNEQFF; CDR3nt: TGTGCCAGCTCGGACTACAATGAGCAGTTCTTC